The 3 T cell receptor beta chains given below trace back to one sample, sequenced in a study of T-cell reconstitution after alpha-beta-depleted transplantation in children. As it was prepared, the TCRbeta library received unique molecular identifiers. Via MiXCR, TCRdb re-called the PCR reads, giving one row per CDR3 protein. The data show approximately 500,000 distinct CDR3 sequences, under 12% seen once. The input for sequencing was PBMCs, taken before TCRalphabeta/CD19-depleted stem cell transplant. These receptors were obtained from a child aged 2 to 10 with inherited bone marrow failure, due to receive a stem cell transplant.

As concerns this clonotype: This may stem from a read error, because a much larger clone lies one nucleotide away. The gene calls are TRBV6-1 and TRBJ1-2; TRBD1 is a possible D gene (6 bases). Deletions cut 6 bases from V and 5 bases from J, with 16 bases between. The CDR3 contains 14 residues. Germline assignment: CDR1 MNHNS and CDR2 SASEGT. Here the CDR3 reads CASRSRDTSYGYTF. The CDR3 region has the DNA TGTGCCAGCAGATCGAGGGACACGAGTTATGGCTACACCTTC.

This clonotype was seen only a few times. The gene calls are TRBV2 and TRBJ2-7; 8 nucleotides match TRBD1. Germline V gene data show CDR1 as SNHLY and CDR2 as FYNNEI. The length of the CDR3 is 11 residues. The V and J ends lost 9 bases and 6 bases, in that order; junction bases with no gene match: 4. The DNA of the CDR3 is TGTGCCAGTCAGGGGGCGATCGAGCAGTACTTC. This encodes CASQGAIEQYF.

In its sample, this clonotype was seen a few times. The chain joins TRBV20-1 to TRBJ2-7, with 12 bases matching TRBD2. The junction had 8 bases not matched to a gene; V was cut back by 2 bases and J by 6 bases. The CDR3 is made up of 15 amino acids. Looked up from germline, CDR1 is DFQATT and CDR2 is SNEGSKA (reference sequence). The DNA of the CDR3 is TGCAGTGCTAGAAAACTAGCGGGAGGACCACTCGAGCAGTACTTC. Its translation: CSARKLAGGPLEQYF.